The clone carrying this TCR beta chain has at least ten counts. Antigen specificity is unknown. This sample stems from a study of T-cell memory formation after mild COVID-19. Regarding the study as a whole: Shrinking CD4+ clones were chiefly CM and EM; CD8+ ones were chiefly EMRA.

MiXCR, run by TCRdb on the 5' RACE reads, gives a single entry per CDR3 protein. The table records fewer than 200,000 distinct CDR3 sequences, 13% of them present only once. This clonotype originated in a man younger than 30 who had mild COVID-19 (a few samples of this study predate the infection). Cell type and time point are not known. The sample was PBMCs or a T cell subset sorted from them (not recorded which).

CDR3 protein: CASSRLGSNTGELFF. CDR3 bases: TGTGCCAGCAGTCGACTAGGATCGAACACCGGGGAGCTGTTTTTT. V usage is TRBV27 and J usage is TRBJ2-2; tentatively, D is TRBD2 (6 bases). CDR1 is MNHEY and CDR2 is SMNVEV in the germline V gene (reference sequence). The V end lost 5 bases, the J end lost 0 bases, and 10 bases lay between the germline ends. CDR3 size: 15 residues.